This T cell receptor beta chain was sequenced for a study of CD4 and CD8 cells across lung adenocarcinoma regions. Donors had localized lung adenocarcinoma, a non-small cell lung cancer. TCRdb reprocessed the PCR reads via MiXCR and lists one record per CDR3 protein. The data contain 25,000 or so distinct CDR3 sequences, 40% to 65% of them singletons. The TCR was taken from a male donor with lung adenocarcinoma. The CD4 and CD8 labels of this study may be unreliable. Sample: CD4+ T cells from the center of a lung tumor.

In DNA, the CDR3 is TGTGCCGCGGGTGACGGGGGCCGTGACACAGATACCCAGTACTTC. This encodes CAAGDGGRDTDTQYF. This chain uses TRBV24-1 with TRBJ2-5, with D possibly called TRBD1 or TRBD2 (6 bases each). The CDR3 has 15 residues. Trimming left V 12 bases short and J 8 bases short, with 27 bases between. Germline V lookup: CDR1 KGHDR, CDR2 SFDVKD.